The rows below give T cell receptor beta chains drawn from one sample of a study of cytomegalovirus exposure and HLA in healthy donors. The assay was immunoSEQ multiplex PCR, and TCRdb's table has in-frame clones only and misses some. Here the sample spans around 200,000 clones, roughly 82% being singletons. The specimen sequenced was PBMCs. The receptors derive from a man aged 35-49 years in good health and CMV-seropositive. Both conserved end residues are part of each CDR3. The D gene is left open where the match is weak. The size field is filled for only some rows; it gives once, few, many or a size class.

TRBJ2-1 TRBV29-1 17 once TRBD2 CSVLPGLAGGAINEQFF TGCAGCGTCCTTCCGGGACTAGCGGGAGGGGCCATAAATGAGCAGTTCTTC
TRBJ2-2 TRBV6-5 16 NA NA CASSYSSKRFTGELFF TGTGCCAGCAGTTACTCGAGTAAGCGTTTCACCGGGGAGCTGTTTTTT
TRBJ2-1 TRBV7-3 14 NA TRBD1 CASSTGQGNHEQFF TGTGCCAGCAGCACTGGACAGGGTAACCATGAGCAGTTCTTC
TRBJ2-1 TRBV19 14 NA TRBD2 CASSISGRGGEQFF TGTGCCAGTAGTATCAGCGGGAGGGGTGGTGAGCAGTTCTTC
TRBJ2-2 TRBV27 12 NA NA CASNRAGGELFF TGTGCCAGCAACAGGGCTGGCGGGGAGCTGTTTTTT
TRBJ1-2 TRBV27 13 NA TRBD1 CASSFIGGAGYTF TGTGCCAGCAGCTTTATAGGGGGCGCTGGCTACACCTTC
TRBJ1-1 TRBV30 11 once NA CAWSSGTEAFF TGTGCCTGGAGTTCCGGGACTGAAGCTTTCTTT
TRBJ2-1 TRBV29-1 14 NA TRBD2 CSVGLAVEFNEQFF TGCAGCGTTGGTCTAGCGGTAGAATTCAATGAGCAGTTCTTC
TRBJ2-3 TRBV5-1 15 once NA CASSLDRGNTDTQYF TGCGCCAGCAGCTTGGATCGGGGGAACACAGATACGCAGTATTTT
TRBJ2-2 TRBV18 16 NA TRBD2 CASSQPGTTFTGELFF TGTGCCAGCTCGCAACCCGGGACTACCTTCACCGGGGAGCTGTTTTTT
TRBJ2-1 TRBV7-9 15 few TRBD2 CASSLAAGGGNEQFF TGTGCCAGCAGCTTAGCGGCGGGAGGGGGAAATGAGCAGTTCTTC
TRBJ1-1 TRBV5-6 12 NA NA CASSFRNTEAFF TGTGCCAGCAGCTTCAGAAACACTGAAGCTTTCTTT
TRBJ1-4 TRBV19 15 once NA CASTARGEETRKLFF TGTGCCAGTACCGCAAGAGGAGAGGAAACCAGAAAACTGTTTTTT
TRBJ1-1 TRBV19 12 NA NA CASSSLGTEAFF TGTGCCAGTAGTAGCCTCGGCACTGAAGCTTTCTTT
TRBJ2-1 TRBV5-1 17 NA NA CASSLGGLMSSYNEQFF TGCGCCAGCAGCTTGGGGGGCCTCATGAGCTCCTACAATGAGCAGTTCTTC
TRBJ2-7 TRBV19 15 NA NA CASSIEGGLFYEQYF TGTGCCAGTAGTATAGAGGGGGGACTTTTCTACGAGCAGTACTTC
TRBJ2-2 TRBV5-1 17 NA TRBD2 CASSLFPSGRNTGELFF TGCGCCAGCAGCTTGTTCCCTAGCGGGAGGAACACCGGGGAGCTGTTTTTT
TRBJ1-1 TRBV5-1 14 NA TRBD1 CASRRDRGNTEAFF TGCGCCAGCAGGAGGGACAGGGGGAACACTGAAGCTTTCTTT
TRBJ2-5 TRBV7-3 14 NA TRBD2 CASSPTGTKETQYF TGTGCCAGCAGTCCCACCGGGACTAAAGAGACCCAGTACTTC
TRBJ2-1 TRBV9 17 NA TRBD2 CASSVGGEGLADNEQFF TGTGCCAGCAGCGTAGGGGGGGAGGGACTAGCCGACAATGAGCAGTTCTTC
TRBJ2-7 TRBV27 11 NA NA CASRSAYEQYF TGTGCCAGCAGATCCGCCTACGAGCAGTACTTC
TRBJ2-5 TRBV5-4 19 NA TRBD2 CASSPAGLAGDGWEETQYF TGTGCCAGCAGCCCCGCTGGGTTAGCGGGAGATGGTTGGGAGGAGACCCAGTACTTC
TRBJ2-2 TRBV7-6 18 NA NA CASSWSREGAGDTGELFF TGTGCCAGCAGCTGGTCCCGGGAGGGGGCAGGGGACACCGGGGAGCTGTTTTTT
TRBJ2-5 TRBV5-6 14 NA NA CASSLRERATTQYF TGTGCCAGCAGTCTCAGGGAACGGGCAACGACCCAGTACTTC
TRBJ2-1 TRBV5-4 15 NA TRBD1 CASSLWGTGTIEQFF TGTGCCAGCAGCTTGTGGGGGACAGGGACAATTGAGCAGTTCTTC
TRBJ2-5 TRBV5-1 15 NA TRBD1 CASSFPGTGEETQYF TGCGCCAGCAGCTTCCCCGGGACAGGGGAAGAGACCCAGTACTTC
TRBJ2-1 TRBV6-6 13 NA NA CASSYSSTHEQFF TGTGCCAGCAGTTACTCCTCGACTCACGAGCAGTTCTTC
TRBJ1-1 TRBV28 12 NA NA CASKAGVPEAFF TGTGCCAGTAAGGCGGGGGTTCCTGAAGCTTTCTTT
TRBJ1-1 TRBV5-6 13 NA NA CASSTPGGTEAFF TGTGCCAGCAGCACCCCGGGAGGCACTGAAGCTTTCTTT
TRBJ1-2 TRBV4-1 15 NA NA CASSQDPSPPYGYTF TGCGCCAGCAGCCAAGATCCCAGTCCTCCGTATGGCTACACCTTC
TRBJ2-5 TRBV7-6 13 once NA CASSPRARETQYF TGTGCCAGCAGCCCGCGGGCGCGGGAGACCCAGTACTTC
TRBJ1-2 TRBV6-1 14 NA NA CASSEPLQGDGYTF TGTGCCAGCAGTGAACCCCTGCAGGGCGATGGCTACACCTTC
TRBJ2-7 TRBV7-8 13 NA NA CASSGTASYEQYF TGTGCCAGCAGCGGGACTGCCTCCTACGAGCAGTACTTC
TRBJ1-4 TRBV28 14 NA NA CASGGVATNEKLFF TGTGCCAGCGGCGGAGTTGCAACTAATGAAAAACTGTTTTTT
TRBJ2-3 TRBV4-1 15 NA NA CASSQVGTSTDTQYF TGCGCCAGCAGCCAAGTGGGGACTAGCACAGATACGCAGTATTTT
TRBJ1-1 TRBV5-5 14 few NA CASSQGQRWTEAFF TGTGCCAGCAGCCAAGGACAAAGATGGACTGAAGCTTTCTTT
TRBJ2-3 TRBV7-2 15 NA NA CASSFTGATPDTQYF TGTGCCAGCAGCTTCACGGGAGCAACGCCAGATACGCAGTATTTT
TRBJ1-6 TRBV5-1 14 NA NA CASSLVGPNSPLHF TGCGCCAGCAGCTTGGTGGGGCCCAATTCACCCCTCCACTTT
TRBJ2-5 TRBV6-5 14 NA NA CASSYSSGEETQYF TGTGCCAGCAGTTACAGTAGCGGAGAAGAGACCCAGTACTTC
TRBJ2-1 TRBV5-4 17 NA TRBD2 CASSLQLTSGGHNEQFF TGTGCCAGCAGCTTGCAGTTGACTAGCGGGGGTCACAATGAGCAGTTCTTC
TRBJ2-7 TRBV5-1 14 NA NA CASSLAYGALEQYF TGCGCCAGCAGCTTGGCCTATGGGGCCCTCGAGCAGTACTTC
TRBJ1-1 TRBV30 14 NA NA CAWSVDLREGEAFF TGTGCCTGGAGTGTAGACCTTAGGGAGGGAGAAGCTTTCTTT
TRBJ1-5 TRBV7-9 14 NA NA CASSFDRQNQPQHF TGTGCCAGCAGCTTCGACAGGCAGAATCAGCCCCAGCATTTT
TRBJ1-3 TRBV12-5 16 NA NA CASGLARGDSGNTIYF TGTGCTAGTGGTTTGGCGCGCGGGGACTCTGGAAACACCATATATTTT
TRBJ1-2 TRBV15 15 NA NA CATTERRLAGDGYTF TGTGCCACCACGGAGAGACGATTAGCAGGGGATGGCTACACCTTC
TRBJ1-1 TRBV6-5 15 NA TRBD1 CASRGQGARGTEAFF TGTGCCAGCAGGGGACAGGGGGCAAGGGGCACTGAAGCTTTCTTT
TRBJ2-6 TRBV18 20 NA TRBD2 CASSPPGLAGISSGANVLTF TGTGCCAGCTCACCACCGGGACTAGCGGGAATCTCCTCTGGGGCCAACGTCCTGACTTTC
TRBJ2-1 TRBV30 15 NA TRBD2 CAWSPGTSGNDEQFF TGTGCCTGGAGTCCCGGGACTAGCGGGAATGATGAGCAGTTCTTC
TRBJ1-5 TRBV6-5 12 NA NA CASSSSGQPQHF TGTGCCAGCAGTTCGTCGGGGCAGCCCCAGCATTTT
TRBJ1-2 TRBV7-2 13 once NA CASSLGLSYGYTF TGTGCCAGCAGCTTGGGACTGTCCTATGGCTACACCTTC
TRBJ1-5 TRBV19 14 NA NA CASSYYIGNQPQHF TGTGCCAGTAGTTATTATATCGGCAATCAGCCCCAGCATTTT
TRBJ2-3 TRBV6-6 16 NA NA CASSYSTAGVTDTQYF TGTGCCAGCAGTTACTCGACGGCAGGGGTCACAGATACGCAGTATTTT